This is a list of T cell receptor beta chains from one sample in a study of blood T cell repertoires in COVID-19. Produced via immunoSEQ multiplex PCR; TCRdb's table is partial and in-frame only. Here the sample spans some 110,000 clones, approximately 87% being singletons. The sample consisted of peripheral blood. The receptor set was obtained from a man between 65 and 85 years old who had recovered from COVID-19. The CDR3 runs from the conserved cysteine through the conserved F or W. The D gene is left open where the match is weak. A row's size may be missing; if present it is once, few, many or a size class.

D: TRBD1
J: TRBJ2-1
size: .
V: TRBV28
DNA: TGTGCGACAGGGGGCCACAATGAGCAGTTCTTC
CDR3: CATGGHNEQFF

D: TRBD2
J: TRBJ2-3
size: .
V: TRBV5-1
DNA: TGCGCCAGCAGCCGTAGGCTAGCGGGAACTAGCACAGATACGCAGTATTTT
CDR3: CASSRRLAGTSTDTQYF

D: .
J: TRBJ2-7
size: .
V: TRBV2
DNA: TGTGCCAGCAGTGAACAGGGGAAGGAATACGAGCAGTACTTC
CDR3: CASSEQGKEYEQYF

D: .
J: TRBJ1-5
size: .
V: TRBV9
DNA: TGTGCCAGCAGCGCCAGGGTTAGCAATCAGCCCCAGCATTTT
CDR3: CASSARVSNQPQHF

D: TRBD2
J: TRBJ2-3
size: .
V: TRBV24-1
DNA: TGTGCCACCTCGGGAGGGCACGCAGATACGCAGTATTTT
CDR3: CATSGGHADTQYF

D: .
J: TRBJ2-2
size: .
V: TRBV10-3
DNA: TGTGCCATCAGCCTGAGAGCTTTCAGGGATCCCGGGGAGCTGTTTTTT
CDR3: CAISLRAFRDPGELFF

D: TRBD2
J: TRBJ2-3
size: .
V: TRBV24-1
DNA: TGTGCCACCAGTTATGGGACTAGCGGGAGAGGAGATACGCAGTATTTT
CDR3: CATSYGTSGRGDTQYF

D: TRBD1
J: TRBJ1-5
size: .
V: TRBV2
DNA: TGTGCCAGCATGACAGGGCTAAGGCAGCCCCAGCATTTT
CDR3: CASMTGLRQPQHF

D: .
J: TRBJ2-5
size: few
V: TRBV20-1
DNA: TGCAGTGCCATTGGAGGGGAGACCCAGTACTTC
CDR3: CSAIGGETQYF

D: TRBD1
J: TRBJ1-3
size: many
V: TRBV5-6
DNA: TGTGCCAGCAGCTTGGTGGACAGGGGAAACACCATATATTTT
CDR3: CASSLVDRGNTIYF

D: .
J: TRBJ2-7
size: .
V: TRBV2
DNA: TGTGCCAGCAGAGGAGGACAGTACGAGCAGTACTTC
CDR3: CASRGGQYEQYF

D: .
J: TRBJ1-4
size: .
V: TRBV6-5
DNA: TGTGCCAGCAGCCCCGAGGGCTTTCCTAATGAAAAACTGTTTTTT
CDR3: CASSPEGFPNEKLFF

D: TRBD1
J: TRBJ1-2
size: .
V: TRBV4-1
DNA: TGCGCCAGCAGCCCCAGGACAGGGGGGAACTATGGCTACACCTTC
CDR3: CASSPRTGGNYGYTF

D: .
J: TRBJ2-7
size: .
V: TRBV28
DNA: TGTGCCAGCAGTTTATTCGTGGGAGGGCAGTACTTC
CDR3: CASSLFVGGQYF

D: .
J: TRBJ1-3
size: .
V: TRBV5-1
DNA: TGCGCCAGCAGCGTAACAGGGACCCACTCTGGAAACACCATATATTTT
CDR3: CASSVTGTHSGNTIYF

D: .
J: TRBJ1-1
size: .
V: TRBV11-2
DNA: TGTGCCAGCAGCTTAGGAGTTAACACTGAAGCTTTCTTT
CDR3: CASSLGVNTEAFF

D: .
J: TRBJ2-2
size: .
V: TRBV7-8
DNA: TGTGCCAGCAGCCCTCTCACCGGGGAGCTGTTTTTT
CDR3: CASSPLTGELFF

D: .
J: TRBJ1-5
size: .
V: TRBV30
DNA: TGTGCCTGGACAGGGCAAGTGGATCAGCCCCAGCATTTT
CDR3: CAWTGQVDQPQHF

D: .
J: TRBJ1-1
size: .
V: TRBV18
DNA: TGTGCCAGCTCACCAAGGGCAGGGGCGGGAGACATGAACACTGAAGCTTTCTTT
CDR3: CASSPRAGAGDMNTEAFF

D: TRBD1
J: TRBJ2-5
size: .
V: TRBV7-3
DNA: TGTGCCAGCAGCTTGACCGCCGGGACAGCGTCACAAGAGACCCAGTACTTC
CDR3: CASSLTAGTASQETQYF

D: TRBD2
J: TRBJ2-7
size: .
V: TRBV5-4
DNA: TGTGCCAGCAGCCCGGGACTAAACTACGAGCAGTACTTC
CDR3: CASSPGLNYEQYF

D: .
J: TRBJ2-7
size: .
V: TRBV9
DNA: TGTGCCAGCAGCGTCGGGACGGACAGCTCCTACGAGCAGTACTTC
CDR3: CASSVGTDSSYEQYF

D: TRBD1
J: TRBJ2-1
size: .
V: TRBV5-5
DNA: TGTGCCAGCAGCCCGGGACAGGGGGCGCGAGGTAATGAGCAGTTCTTC
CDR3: CASSPGQGARGNEQFF

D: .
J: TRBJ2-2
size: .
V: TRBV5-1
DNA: TGCGCCAGCAGCTTGCAGGGGGGATTCACCGGGGAGCTGTTTTTT
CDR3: CASSLQGGFTGELFF

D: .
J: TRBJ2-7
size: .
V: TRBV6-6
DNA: TGTGCCAGCAGTCTTGAACAATCCTACGAGCAGTACTTC
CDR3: CASSLEQSYEQYF

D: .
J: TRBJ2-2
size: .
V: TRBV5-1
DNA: TGCGCCAGCAGCCCGGGGTCGAACACCGGGGAGCTGTTTTTT
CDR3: CASSPGSNTGELFF

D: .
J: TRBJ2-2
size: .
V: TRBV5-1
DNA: TGCGCCAGCAAGTCCGGGGGTGGCACCGGGGAGCTGTTTTTT
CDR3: CASKSGGGTGELFF

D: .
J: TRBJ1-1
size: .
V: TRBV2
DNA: TGTGCCAGCAGCGAACTTACAGCGAACACTGAAGCTTTCTTT
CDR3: CASSELTANTEAFF

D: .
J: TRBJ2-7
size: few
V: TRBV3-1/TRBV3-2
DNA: TGTGCCAGCAGCCAAGCAGGGGCCTACGAGCAGTACTTC
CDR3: CASSQAGAYEQYF

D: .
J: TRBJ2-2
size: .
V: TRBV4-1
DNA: TGCGCCAGCACCAGGACTGGTAACGCCGGGGAGCTGTTTTTT
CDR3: CASTRTGNAGELFF

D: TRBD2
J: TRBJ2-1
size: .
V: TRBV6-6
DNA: TGTGCCAGCAGTTACCGGGCGGGGGGGTACAATGAGCAGTTCTTC
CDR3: CASSYRAGGYNEQFF

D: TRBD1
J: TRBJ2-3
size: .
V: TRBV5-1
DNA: TGCGCCAGCAGCCGGGGGACAGGCGGTAGTTTCACAGATACGCAGTATTTT
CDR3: CASSRGTGGSFTDTQYF

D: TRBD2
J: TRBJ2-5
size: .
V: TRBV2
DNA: TGTGCCACCACGCGGCAGGGAGGGGAAGAGACCCAGTACTTC
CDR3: CATTRQGGEETQYF

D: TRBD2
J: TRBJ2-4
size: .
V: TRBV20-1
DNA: TGCAGTGCTAGTCGGCCTAGCGGGAGGGGGAACATTCAGTACTTC
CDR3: CSASRPSGRGNIQYF

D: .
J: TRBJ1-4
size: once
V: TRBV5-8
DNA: TGTGCCAGCAGCTTGGCAGGGTTCAGTGAAAAACTGTTTTTT
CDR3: CASSLAGFSEKLFF

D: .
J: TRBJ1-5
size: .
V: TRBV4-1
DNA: TGCGCCAGCAGCCAAACAGGCTTGAATCAGCCCCAGCATTTT
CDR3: CASSQTGLNQPQHF

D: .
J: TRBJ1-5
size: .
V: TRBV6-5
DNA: TGTGCCAGCAGCTCAAGGTGGAGTAGCAATCAGCCCCAGCATTTT
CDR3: CASSSRWSSNQPQHF

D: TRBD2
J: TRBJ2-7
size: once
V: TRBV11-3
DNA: TGTGCCAGCAGCCCCCGGGGGGATGCTGCCTACGAGCAGTACTTC
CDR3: CASSPRGDAAYEQYF

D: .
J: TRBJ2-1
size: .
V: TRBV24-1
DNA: TGTGCCACCAGTGATTTTCGGGGAGGATCGTACAATGAGCAGTTCTTC
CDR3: CATSDFRGGSYNEQFF

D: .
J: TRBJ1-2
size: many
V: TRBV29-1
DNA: TGCAGCGTGGCCTCGCGTGGCGGGAACTATGGCTACACCTTC
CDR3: CSVASRGGNYGYTF

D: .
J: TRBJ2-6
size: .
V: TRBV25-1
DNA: TGTGCCAGTCCAGTGATCTCTGGGGCCAACGTCCTGACTTTC
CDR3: CASPVISGANVLTF

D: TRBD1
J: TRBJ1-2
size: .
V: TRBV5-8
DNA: TGTGCCAGCAGCCCCCAGGGCGAACAGGGGATAGTGTATGGCTACACCTTC
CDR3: CASSPQGEQGIVYGYTF

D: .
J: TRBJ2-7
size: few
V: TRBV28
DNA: TGTGCCAGCAGTTTAACGAGCTCCGAGCAGTACTTC
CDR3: CASSLTSSEQYF

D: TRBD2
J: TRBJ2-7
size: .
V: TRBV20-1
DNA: TGCAGTGCTAGTGGGACTAGCGGCGAGCAGTACTTC
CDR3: CSASGTSGEQYF

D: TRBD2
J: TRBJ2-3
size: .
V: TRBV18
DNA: TGTGCCAGCTCACCCCTGACTAGCGCAGATACGCAGTATTTT
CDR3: CASSPLTSADTQYF

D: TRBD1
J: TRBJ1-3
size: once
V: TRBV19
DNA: TGTGCCAGTAGTCCACAGGGGAGCTCCTCTGGAAACACCATATATTTT
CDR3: CASSPQGSSSGNTIYF

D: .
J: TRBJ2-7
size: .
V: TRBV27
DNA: TGTGCCAGCAGTTTAAGCAGGGTGCACGAGCAGTACTTC
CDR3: CASSLSRVHEQYF